The 5 T cell receptor beta chains below all came from one sample that was sequenced in a study of sequential checkpoint blockade in melanoma. Noted treatment: randomized to nivolumab then ipilimumab (arm A) or the reverse (arm B). TCRdb's copy holds only in-frame clones and misses some; the assay was immunoSEQ multiplex PCR. This sample yields 6,500 to 8,000 clones, of which about 28% are seen a single time; 20% to 30% belongs to the top ten. This specimen was tumor tissue (inferred from file names), taken from a patient given nivolumab and ipilimumab in sequence. Source of these receptors: a human donor with melanoma.

The table lists this clone with many counts. This same CDR3 is encoded by further DNA sequences in the sample. The chain links TRBV11-3 to TRBJ1-1; no firm D call. The V end lost 2 bases, the J end lost 0 bases, and 7 bases lay between the germline ends. The CDR3 has 14 amino acids. In germline, CDR1 is SGHNT, CDR2 YENEEA. The CDR3 nucleotides read TGTGCCAGCAGCTTATCACGGATGAACACTGAAGCTTTCTTT. Translation gives CASSLSRMNTEAFF.

By frequency in the sample, this clone is medium-sized. The gene calls are TRBV11-3 and TRBJ1-1; no clear D gene. CDR3 length: 16 amino acids. Germline V gives CDR1 SGHNT, CDR2 YENEEA. Trimming took 2 bases from V and 1 from J, leaving 14 bases between them. In DNA, the CDR3 is TGTGCCAGCAGCTTATATGGTCCAGAAGCGAACACTGAAGCTTTCTTT. Encoded protein: CASSLYGPEANTEAFF.

The table lists this clone with a few counts. This chain links TRBV18 with TRBJ2-7, with a tentative D call TRBD2 (6 bases). CDR1 is KGHSH and CDR2 is LQKENI in the germline V gene. The CDR3 runs to 15 residues. V lost 3 bases and J 3 bases, leaving 15 bases between the germline ends. CDR3 in amino acids: CASSPYSAGRYEQYF. The CDR3 region has the DNA TGTGCCAGCTCACCGTATTCCGCGGGACGCTACGAGCAGTACTTC.

The chain uses TRBV6-8 and TRBJ1-2; 10 nucleotides agree with TRBD1. J gave up 4 bases and V 0 bases, and 8 bases lay outside the gene matches. This CDR3 is 17 amino acids long. The germline V gene has CDR1 MNHGY and CDR2 SAAAGT. The CDR3 coding sequence is TGTGCCAGCAGTTACTCCACCGGGACAGGGGCATCCTATGGCTACACCTTC. Amino acid sequence: CASSYSTGTGASYGYTF.

This chain uses TRBV6-8 with TRBJ1-1, with 8 bases aligning to TRBD1. The germline gives CDR1 MNHGY, CDR2 SAAAGT. The length of the CDR3 is 15 residues. After removal of 4 bases from V and 5 bases from J, the junction contained 9 bases not matched to a gene. CDR3 nucleotides: TGTGCCAGCAGTTCCCGGGACAGGTTGGTTACTGAAGCTTTCTTT. The encoded protein is CASSSRDRLVTEAFF.